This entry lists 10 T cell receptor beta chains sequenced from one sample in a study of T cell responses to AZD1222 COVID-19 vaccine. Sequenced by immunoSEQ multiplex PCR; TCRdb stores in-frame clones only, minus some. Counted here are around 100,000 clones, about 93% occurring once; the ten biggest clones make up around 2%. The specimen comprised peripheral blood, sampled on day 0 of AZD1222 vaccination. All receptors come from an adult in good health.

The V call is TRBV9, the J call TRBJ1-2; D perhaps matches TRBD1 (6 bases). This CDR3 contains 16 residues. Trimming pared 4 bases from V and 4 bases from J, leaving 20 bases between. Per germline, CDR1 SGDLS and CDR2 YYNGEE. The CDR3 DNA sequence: TGTGCCAGCAGCCCTCGACCGGACAGCTTGCGCTATGGCTACACCTTC. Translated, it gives CASSPRPDSLRYGYTF.

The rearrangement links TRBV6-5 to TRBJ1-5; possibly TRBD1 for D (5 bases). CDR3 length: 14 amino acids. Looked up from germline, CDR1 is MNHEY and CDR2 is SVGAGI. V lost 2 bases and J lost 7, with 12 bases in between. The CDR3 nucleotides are TGTGCCAGCAGTTACGGCCGGGACGAGCAGCCCCAGCATTTT. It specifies CASSYGRDEQPQHF.

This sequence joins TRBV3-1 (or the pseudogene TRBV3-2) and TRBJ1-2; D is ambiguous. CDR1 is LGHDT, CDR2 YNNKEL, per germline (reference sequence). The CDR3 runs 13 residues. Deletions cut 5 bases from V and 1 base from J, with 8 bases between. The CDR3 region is CASSSRINYGYTF. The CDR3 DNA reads TGTGCCAGCAGCTCCAGGATTAACTATGGCTACACCTTC.

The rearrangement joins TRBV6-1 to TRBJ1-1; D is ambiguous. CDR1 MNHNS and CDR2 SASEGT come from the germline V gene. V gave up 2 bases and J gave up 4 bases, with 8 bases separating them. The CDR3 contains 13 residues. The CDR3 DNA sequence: TGTGCCAGCAGTGAAACAGAATCCACTGAAGCTTTCTTT. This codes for CASSETESTEAFF.

CDR3 nucleotide sequence: TGTGCCAGCAGACTTACAGGGGCGAACACCGGGGAGCTGTTTTTT. This encodes CASRLTGANTGELFF. This chain uses TRBV6-6 with TRBJ2-2, with 7 bases lining up with TRBD1. This CDR3 has 15 amino acids. The V and J ends lost 6 bases and 0 bases, in that order; junction bases with no gene match: 4. CDR1 is MNHNY and CDR2 is SVGAGI in the germline V gene (reference sequence).

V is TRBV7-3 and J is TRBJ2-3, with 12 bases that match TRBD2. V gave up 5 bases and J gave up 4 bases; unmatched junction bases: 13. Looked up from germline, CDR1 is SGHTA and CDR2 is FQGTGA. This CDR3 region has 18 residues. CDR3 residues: CASSLIPGLAGNPDTQYF. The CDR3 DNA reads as TGTGCCAGCAGCCTCATACCCGGACTAGCGGGGAATCCAGATACGCAGTATTTT.

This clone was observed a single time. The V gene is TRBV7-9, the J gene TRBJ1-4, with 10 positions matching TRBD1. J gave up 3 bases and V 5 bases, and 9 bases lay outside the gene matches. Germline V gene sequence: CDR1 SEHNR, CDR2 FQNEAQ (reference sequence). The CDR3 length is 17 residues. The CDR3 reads CASSARDRGSSNEKLFF. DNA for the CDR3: TGTGCCAGCAGCGCCCGGGACAGGGGTTCCTCTAATGAAAAACTGTTTTTT.

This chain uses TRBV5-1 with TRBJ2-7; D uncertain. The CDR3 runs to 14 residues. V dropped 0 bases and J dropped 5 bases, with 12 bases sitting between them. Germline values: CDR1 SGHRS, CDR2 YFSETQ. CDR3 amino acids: CASSLALAPHEQYF. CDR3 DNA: TGCGCCAGCAGCTTGGCCTTGGCCCCCCACGAGCAGTACTTC.

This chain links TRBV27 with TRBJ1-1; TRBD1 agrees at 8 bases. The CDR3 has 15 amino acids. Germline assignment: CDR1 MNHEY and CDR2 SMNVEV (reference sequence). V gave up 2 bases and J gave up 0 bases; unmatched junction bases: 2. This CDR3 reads CASSLTGGMNTEAFF. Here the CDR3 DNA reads TGTGCCAGCAGTTTAACAGGGGGGATGAACACTGAAGCTTTCTTT.

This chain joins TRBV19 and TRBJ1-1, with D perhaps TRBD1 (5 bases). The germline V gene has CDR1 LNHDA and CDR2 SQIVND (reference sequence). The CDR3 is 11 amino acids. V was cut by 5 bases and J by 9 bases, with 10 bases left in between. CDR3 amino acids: CASSGGDKAFF. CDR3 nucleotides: TGTGCCAGTAGTGGGGGTGATAAAGCTTTCTTT.